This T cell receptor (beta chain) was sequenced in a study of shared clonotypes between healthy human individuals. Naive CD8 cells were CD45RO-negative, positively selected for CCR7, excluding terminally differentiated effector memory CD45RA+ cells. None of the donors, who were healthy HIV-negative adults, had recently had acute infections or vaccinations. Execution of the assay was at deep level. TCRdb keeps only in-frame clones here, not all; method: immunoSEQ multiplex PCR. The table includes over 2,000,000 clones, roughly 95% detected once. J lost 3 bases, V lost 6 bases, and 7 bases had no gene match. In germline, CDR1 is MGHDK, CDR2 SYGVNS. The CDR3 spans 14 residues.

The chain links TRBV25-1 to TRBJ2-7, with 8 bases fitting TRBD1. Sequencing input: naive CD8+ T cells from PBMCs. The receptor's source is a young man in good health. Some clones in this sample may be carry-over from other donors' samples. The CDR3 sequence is CASRDRDRLYEQYF. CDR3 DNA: TGTGCCAGCAGGGACCGGGACAGGCTCTACGAGCAGTACTTC.